This T cell receptor beta chain was observed in a study of control samples from healthy donors and cancer patients. TCRdb keeps only in-frame clones here, not all; method: immunoSEQ multiplex PCR. The sample includes about 82,000 clones, 94% of them seen just once. Trimming removed 5 bases at V and 2 bases at J, with 3 bases between. The CDR3 covers 11 residues. CDR1 SGHVS and CDR2 FQNEAQ come from the germline V gene. This rearrangement joins TRBV7-8 to TRBJ2-5; D is unclear. The sequence derives from a woman younger than 35 in good health. Sequenced sample: blood. The CDR3 sequence: CASSLQETQYF. CDR3 DNA: TGTGCCAGCAGCCTTCAAGAGACCCAGTACTTC. Based on the CDR3 plus reference TRBV7-8 and TRBJ2-5, the full variable domain is GAGVSQSPRYKVAKRGQDVALRCDPISGHVSLFWYQQALGQGPEFLTYFQNEAQLDKSGLPSDRFFAERPEGSVSTLKIQRTQQEDSAVYLCASSLQETQYFGPGTRLLVL.